Below, 10 T cell receptor beta chains from the same sample are listed, as sequenced in a study of T cells after yellow fever vaccination. One entry per CDR3 protein, called by TCRdb with MiXCR from the 5' RACE reads. Among roughly 65,000 distinct CDR3 sequences listed, around 5% were seen once. Sequencing used CD4+ T cells sorted from PBMCs, obtained less than 16 days after the first yellow fever vaccination. These receptors all come from a man between 18 and 35 years old who received the YFV17D yellow fever vaccine.

Regarding this clonotype: Possible read error: a much larger clone is one base away. CDR3 coding DNA: TGTGCCAGCAGTTCCGAGGGCGGGGAGCTGTTTTTT. Encoded protein: CASSSEGGELFF. The chain joins TRBV7-9 to TRBJ2-2; a possible D gene is TRBD2 (5 bases). Germline lookup yields CDR1 SEHNR and CDR2 FQNEAQ (reference sequence). The CDR3 is 12 residues long. Between the trimmed V and J ends, which lost 6 bases and 7 bases, there was a span of 9 bases.

This clonotype was picked up many times. The chain has TRBV4-2 and TRBJ2-3; 13 nucleotides match TRBD2. Per the germline V gene, CDR1 is LGHNA and CDR2 is YNFKEQ. The length of the CDR3 is 18 residues. J lost 10 bases, V lost 0 bases, and 13 bases had no gene match. The CDR3 sequence: CASSQDTSGGATVFAQYF. Here the CDR3 DNA reads TGTGCCAGCAGCCAAGATACTAGCGGGGGGGCCACTGTATTCGCGCAGTATTTT.

This clonotype has ten or more counts. This chain joins TRBV5-1 and TRBJ2-3; 7 nucleotides line up with TRBD1. The CDR3 consists of 15 residues. Germline V gene lookup returns CDR1 SGHRS and CDR2 YFSETQ. V lost 4 bases to trimming and J lost 6 bases; unmatched junction nucleotides: 11. The CDR3 reads CASSLPGTVEDTQYF. The CDR3 DNA is TGCGCCAGCAGCCTGCCCGGGACAGTCGAGGATACGCAGTATTTT.

The CDR3, as DNA: TGTGCCAGTAGTGCAGGGGCCACAGATACGCAGTATTTT. This sequence encodes CASSAGATDTQYF. The chain is built from TRBV19 and TRBJ2-3, with a possible D match to TRBD1 (6 bases). V was trimmed by 5 bases and J by 2 bases, leaving 8 bases between them. The CDR3 sequence is 13 residues long. From germline, CDR1 is LNHDA and CDR2 SQIVND (reference sequence).

This clonotype was found many times. V is TRBV12-3 or TRBV12-4 and J is TRBJ1-1; D ambiguous. V was shortened by 3 bases and J by 5 bases, with 10 bases between the two germline ends. The CDR3 contains 13 residues. The CDR3 here is CASSFRVGTEAFF. As DNA, the CDR3 is TGTGCCAGCAGTTTCCGGGTAGGGACTGAAGCTTTCTTT.

There are many counts of this clonotype. This sequence joins TRBV12-3 or TRBV12-4 and TRBJ1-2, with 11 bases lining up with TRBD1. The CDR3 has 17 amino acids. The ends lost 6 bases at V and 0 bases at J; junction bases unmatched: 9. CDR3 sequence: CASRVLPGQGANYGYTF. Written as DNA, the CDR3 is TGTGCCAGCAGGGTACTCCCGGGACAGGGGGCTAACTATGGCTACACCTTC.

This clonotype appeared many times. This chain connects TRBV18 to TRBJ2-7; 10 bases agree with TRBD1. Germline trimming cut 2 bases from V and 4 bases from J; bases unmatched to any gene: 5. Germline V gene sequence: CDR1 KGHSH, CDR2 LQKENI. The CDR3 consists of 15 residues. The CDR3 is CASSPGRDRGYEQYF. CDR3 coding DNA: TGTGCCAGCTCACCAGGCCGGGACAGGGGATACGAGCAGTACTTC.

This clonotype was seen many times. The J gene is TRBJ2-3, the V gene TRBV20-1, with 10 bases that match TRBD2. CDR3 size: 15 residues. Losses at the gene ends were 4 bases for V and 4 bases for J; bases not matched to a gene: 8. CDR1 is DFQATT and CDR2 is SNEGSKA in the germline V gene (reference sequence). The CDR3 region has the DNA TGCAGTGCTATATCGGCTAGCGGGGGTCCAGATACGCAGTATTTT. Protein sequence: CSAISASGGPDTQYF.

This clonotype occurred many times. The chain couples TRBV6-6 to TRBJ2-4; a weak D match, TRBD1 (5 bases). CDR1 and CDR2 (germline): MNHNY, SVGAGI (reference sequence). This CDR3 has 12 residues. Trimming left V 8 bases short and J 5 bases short, with 10 bases between. As DNA, the CDR3 is TGTGCCAGCGGAAAACAGGAAAACATTCAGTACTTC. Residues: CASGKQENIQYF.

The table lists this clonotype with many counts. The chain combines TRBV7-2 with TRBJ2-2, with 8 bases matching TRBD2. The CDR3 covers 16 residues. V lost 1 base and J lost 6; bases outside the gene matches: 7. Germline V gives CDR1 SGHTA, CDR2 FQGNSA. Written as DNA, the CDR3 is TGTGCCAGCAGCTTAGTAGCCGGGGGGGCCTCCGGGGAGCTGTTTTTT. Translated: CASSLVAGGASGELFF.